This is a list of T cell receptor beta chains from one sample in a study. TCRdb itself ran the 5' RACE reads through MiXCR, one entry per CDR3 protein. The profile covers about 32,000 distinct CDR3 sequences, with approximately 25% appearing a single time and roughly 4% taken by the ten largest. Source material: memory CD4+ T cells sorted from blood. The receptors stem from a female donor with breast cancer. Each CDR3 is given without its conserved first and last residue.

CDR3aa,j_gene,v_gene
ASSLMRDVNTEAF,TRBJ1-1,TRBV9
ASSGNQGLSSYVQY,TRBJ2-7,TRBV6-2/TRBV6-3
ASSPGTGVIEQF,TRBJ2-1,TRBV3-1
ASHPPAGNTGELF,TRBJ2-2,TRBV6-5
ASGDRGSEQY,TRBJ2-7,TRBV27
ASSVASGGAGYEQY,TRBJ2-7,TRBV9
ASNSGVDTQY,TRBJ2-3,TRBV6-5
ASSSPDRAYEQY,TRBJ2-7,TRBV12-3/TRBV12-4
ASSLGKLRNQPQH,TRBJ1-5,TRBV5-6
ATSWGANTGEQF,TRBJ2-2,TRBV15
SASPTGTIFSGNTIY,TRBJ1-3,TRBV20-1
ASSKGLAYEQY,TRBJ2-7,TRBV27
SVEDRGRNYEQY,TRBJ2-7,TRBV29-1
ASSLTATGNQPQH,TRBJ1-5,TRBV7-9
SAHRRETQY,TRBJ2-5,TRBV20-1
ASSFPRDRRFSYEQY,TRBJ2-7,TRBV28
AIRAGESYNEQF,TRBJ2-1,TRBV10-3